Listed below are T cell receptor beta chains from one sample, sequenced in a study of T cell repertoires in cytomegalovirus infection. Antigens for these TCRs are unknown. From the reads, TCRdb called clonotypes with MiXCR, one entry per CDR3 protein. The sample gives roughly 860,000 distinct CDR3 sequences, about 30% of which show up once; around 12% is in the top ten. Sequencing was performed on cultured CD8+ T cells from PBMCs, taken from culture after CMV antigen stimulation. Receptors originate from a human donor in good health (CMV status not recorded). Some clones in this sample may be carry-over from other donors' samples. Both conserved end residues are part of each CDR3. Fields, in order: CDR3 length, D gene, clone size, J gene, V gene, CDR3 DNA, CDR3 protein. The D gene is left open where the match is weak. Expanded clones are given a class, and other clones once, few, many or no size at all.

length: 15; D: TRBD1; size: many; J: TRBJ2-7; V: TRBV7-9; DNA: TGTGCCAGCAGCTCCGCAGGGGACAGGGATTACGAGCAGTACTTC; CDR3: CASSSAGDRDYEQYF
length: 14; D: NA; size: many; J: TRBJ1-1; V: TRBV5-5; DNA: TGTGCCAGCAGCTTGGACAGCCCGAACACTGAAGCTTTCTTT; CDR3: CASSLDSPNTEAFF
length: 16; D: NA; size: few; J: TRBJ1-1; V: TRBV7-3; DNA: TGTGCCAGCAGCTTATTGGTCGGGGGCAGCCTCACTGAAGCTTTCTTT; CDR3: CASSLLVGGSLTEAFF
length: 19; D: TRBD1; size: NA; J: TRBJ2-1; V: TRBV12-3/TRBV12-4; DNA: TGTGCCAGCGTGTTAAGGAGTTGGTGGGACAGTCGATCTAACGATGAGCAGTTCTTC; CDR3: CASVLRSWWDSRSNDEQFF
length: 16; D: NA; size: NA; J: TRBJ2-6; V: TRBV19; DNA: TGTGCCAGTAGTATGGACTCGGTCTCTGGGGCCAACGTCCTGACTTTC; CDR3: CASSMDSVSGANVLTF
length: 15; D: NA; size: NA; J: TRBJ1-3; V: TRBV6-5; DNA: TGTGCCAGCAGTTACTTAGGGGACTCTGGAAACACCATATATTTT; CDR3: CASSYLGDSGNTIYF
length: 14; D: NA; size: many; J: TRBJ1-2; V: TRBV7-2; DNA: TGTGCCAGCAGCTTAGGGGGCAGGGACTATGGCTACACCTTC; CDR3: CASSLGGRDYGYTF
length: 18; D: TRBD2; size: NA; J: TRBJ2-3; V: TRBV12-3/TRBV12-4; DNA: TGTGCCAGCAGTCAATTCGGGACTAGCGACCAAAGCACAGATACGCAGTATTTT; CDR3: CASSQFGTSDQSTDTQYF
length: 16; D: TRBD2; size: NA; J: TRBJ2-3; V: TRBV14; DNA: TGTGCCAGCAGCCGGCTTAGCGGGGGGCTTGGAGATACGCAGTATTTT; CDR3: CASSRLSGGLGDTQYF
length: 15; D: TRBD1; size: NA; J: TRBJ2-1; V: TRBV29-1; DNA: TGCAGCGTTGAAAGGGGACAGAGCCCCTACAATGAGCAGTTCTTC; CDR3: CSVERGQSPYNEQFF
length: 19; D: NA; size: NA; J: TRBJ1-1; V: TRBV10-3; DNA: TGTGCCATCAGTGGGTGGTCTGAGGGGACCCCGGGTTTGGGCACTGAAGCTTTCTTT; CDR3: CAISGWSEGTPGLGTEAFF
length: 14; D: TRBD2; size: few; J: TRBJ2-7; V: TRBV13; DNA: TGTGCCAGCAGCTTGGGACTAGCGGACTACGAGCAGTACTTC; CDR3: CASSLGLADYEQYF
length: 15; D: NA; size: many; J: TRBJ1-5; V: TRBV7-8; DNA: TGTGCCAGCAGTTTGGACCTCTCCTTACATCAGCCCCAGCATTTT; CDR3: CASSLDLSLHQPQHF
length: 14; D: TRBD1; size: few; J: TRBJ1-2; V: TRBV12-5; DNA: TGTGCTAGTGATCGGACAGGCTCTAACTATGGCTACACCTTC; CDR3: CASDRTGSNYGYTF
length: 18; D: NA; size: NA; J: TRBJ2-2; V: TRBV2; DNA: TGTGCCAGCAGTGGACTTGCAGCCTGGGGCGCGAACACCGGGGAGCTGTTTTTT; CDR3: CASSGLAAWGANTGELFF
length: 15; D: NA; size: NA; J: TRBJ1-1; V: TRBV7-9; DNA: TGTGCCAGCAGCTTGCGGGACACTGGGAGGACTGAAGCTTTCTTT; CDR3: CASSLRDTGRTEAFF
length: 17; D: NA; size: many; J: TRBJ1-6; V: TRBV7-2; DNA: TGTGCCAGCAGCTTAGTGGCAGGCGTCCCATATAATTCACCCCTCCACTTT; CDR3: CASSLVAGVPYNSPLHF
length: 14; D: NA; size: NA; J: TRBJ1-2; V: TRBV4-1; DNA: TGCGCCAGCAGCCAAGAAGGGCTTAACTATGGCTACACCTTC; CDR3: CASSQEGLNYGYTF
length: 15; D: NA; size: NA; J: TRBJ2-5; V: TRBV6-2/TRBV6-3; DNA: TGTGCCAGCAGTTACACAGGCCGCCGGCAAGAGACCCAGTACTTC; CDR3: CASSYTGRRQETQYF
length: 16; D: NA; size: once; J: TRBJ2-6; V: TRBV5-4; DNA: TGTGCCAGCAGCGATCTCGACAGCTCTGGGGCCAACGTCCTGACTTTC; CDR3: CASSDLDSSGANVLTF
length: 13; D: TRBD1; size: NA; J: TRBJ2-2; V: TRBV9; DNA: TGTGCCAGCAGCCAACAGGGGTCCGGGGAGCTGTTTTTT; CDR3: CASSQQGSGELFF
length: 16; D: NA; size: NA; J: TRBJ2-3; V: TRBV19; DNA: TGTGCCAGTAGTAGGGGACCGGATCCCTTCACAGATACGCAGTATTTT; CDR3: CASSRGPDPFTDTQYF
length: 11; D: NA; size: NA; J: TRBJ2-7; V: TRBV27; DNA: TGTGCCAGCTGGGGCAGGTACGAGCAGTACTTC; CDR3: CASWGRYEQYF
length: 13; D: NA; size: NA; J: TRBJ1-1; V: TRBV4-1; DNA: TGCGCCAGCAGCCTCCGATTTGGGAGGGAAGCTTTCTTT; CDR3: CASSLRFGREAFF
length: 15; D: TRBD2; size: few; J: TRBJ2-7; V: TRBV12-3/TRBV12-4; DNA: TGTGCCAGCAGCCCGACTAGCGGGGTCTCCTACGAGCAGTACTTC; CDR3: CASSPTSGVSYEQYF
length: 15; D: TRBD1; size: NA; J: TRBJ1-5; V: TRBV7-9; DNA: TGTGCCAGCAGACCCGGGACAGGGGTAAATCAGCCCCAGCATTTT; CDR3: CASRPGTGVNQPQHF
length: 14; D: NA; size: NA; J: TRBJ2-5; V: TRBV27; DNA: TGTGCCAGCAGTTTGTGGGGTAACCAAGAGACCCAGTACTTC; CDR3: CASSLWGNQETQYF
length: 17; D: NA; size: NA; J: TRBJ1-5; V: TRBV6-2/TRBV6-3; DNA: TGTGCCAGCAGTGATGGGTTTGGACCTCCCTTCAATCAGCCCCAGCATTTT; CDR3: CASSDGFGPPFNQPQHF
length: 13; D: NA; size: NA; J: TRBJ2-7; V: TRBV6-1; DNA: TGTGCCACTAGCCAGGACGGGAACTACGAGCAGTACTTC; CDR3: CATSQDGNYEQYF
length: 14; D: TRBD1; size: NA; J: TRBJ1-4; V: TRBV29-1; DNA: TGCAGCGTTGAAGATCAGGGGGGTAGTGAAAAACTGTTTTTT; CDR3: CSVEDQGGSEKLFF
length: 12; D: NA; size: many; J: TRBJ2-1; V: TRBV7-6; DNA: TGTGCCAGCAGTCCCACATACAATGAGCAGTTCTTC; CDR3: CASSPTYNEQFF
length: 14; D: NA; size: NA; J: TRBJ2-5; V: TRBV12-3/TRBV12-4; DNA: TGTGCCAGCAGTTCCCCCCAAATTCAAGAGACCCAGTACTTC; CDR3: CASSSPQIQETQYF
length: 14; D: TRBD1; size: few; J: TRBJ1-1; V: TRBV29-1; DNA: TGCAGCGTCGCAGGGGGCGATTTAGGCACTGAAGCTTTCTTT; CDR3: CSVAGGDLGTEAFF
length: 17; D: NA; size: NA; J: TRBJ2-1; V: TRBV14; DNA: TGTGCCAGCAGCCAGGGGACAAACTTCAGCTCCTACAATGAGCAGTTCTTC; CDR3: CASSQGTNFSSYNEQFF
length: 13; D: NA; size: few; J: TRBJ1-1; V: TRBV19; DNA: TGTGCCAGTAAGAAGGGAACAAACACTGAAGCTTTCTTT; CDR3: CASKKGTNTEAFF
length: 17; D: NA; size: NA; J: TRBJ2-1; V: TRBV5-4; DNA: TGTGCCAGCCGTCTTCTTTTCGCGGGAAGCTCCTACAATGAGCAGTTCTTC; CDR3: CASRLLFAGSSYNEQFF
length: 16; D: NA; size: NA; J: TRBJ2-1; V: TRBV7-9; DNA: TGTGCCAGCAGCTTCCCCAGGGAAACAAAGGACAATGAGCAGTTCTTC; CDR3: CASSFPRETKDNEQFF
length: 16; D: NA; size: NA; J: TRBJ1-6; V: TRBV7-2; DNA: TGTGCCAGCAGCTTAAGATTGGCGCCCTATAATTCACCCCTCCACTTT; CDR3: CASSLRLAPYNSPLHF
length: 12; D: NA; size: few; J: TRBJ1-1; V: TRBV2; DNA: TGTGCCAGGGGATCAAAGGGCACTGAAGCTTTCTTT; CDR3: CARGSKGTEAFF
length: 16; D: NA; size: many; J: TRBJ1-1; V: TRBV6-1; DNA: TGTGCCAGCAGTGAAGCGCGGCGGACGGTGAACACTGAAGCTTTCTTT; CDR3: CASSEARRTVNTEAFF
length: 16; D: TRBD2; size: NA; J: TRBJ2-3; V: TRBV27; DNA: TGTGCCAGCAGTATCCAAGCGGGGGAGACCACAGATACGCAGTATTTT; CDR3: CASSIQAGETTDTQYF
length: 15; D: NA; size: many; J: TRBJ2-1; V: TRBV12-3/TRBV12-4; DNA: TGTGCCAGCAGTTTAGCGGGGGCTTCCTACAATGAGCAGTTCTTC; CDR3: CASSLAGASYNEQFF
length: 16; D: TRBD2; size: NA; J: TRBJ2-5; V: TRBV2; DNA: TGTGCCAGCAGTCCCCTACTAGCGGGGGGCGGGGAGACCCAGTACTTC; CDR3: CASSPLLAGGGETQYF
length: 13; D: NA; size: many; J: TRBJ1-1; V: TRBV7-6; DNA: TGTGCCAGCAGCAAAGGTACGGGGCATGAAGCTTTCTTT; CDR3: CASSKGTGHEAFF
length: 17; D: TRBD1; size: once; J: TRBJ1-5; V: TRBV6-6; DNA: TGTGCCAGCAGTCAAAAGTGGACAGGGGGATCGAGACAGCCCCAGCATTTT; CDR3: CASSQKWTGGSRQPQHF
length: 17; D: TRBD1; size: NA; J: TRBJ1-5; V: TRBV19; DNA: TGTGCCAGCAGGAGACAGGGCGGGATCTATAGCAATCAGCCCCAGCATTTT; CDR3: CASRRQGGIYSNQPQHF
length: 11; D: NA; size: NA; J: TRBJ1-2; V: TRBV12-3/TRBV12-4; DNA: TGTGCCAGCATGCAGGCTGGGGGCTACACCTTC; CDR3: CASMQAGGYTF
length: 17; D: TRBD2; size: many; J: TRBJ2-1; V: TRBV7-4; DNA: TGTGCCAGCAGCCCCCGGACTAGCGGGGGGGCCAGGAATGAGCAGTTCTTC; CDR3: CASSPRTSGGARNEQFF
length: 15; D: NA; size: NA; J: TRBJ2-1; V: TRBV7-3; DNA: TGTGCCAGCAGCTTCGGGCTAGCCTTATACAATGAGCAGTTCTTC; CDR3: CASSFGLALYNEQFF
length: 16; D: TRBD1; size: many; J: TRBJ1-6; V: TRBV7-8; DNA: TGTGCCAGCAGCTTAGGTCCTGGACAGGGGTATTCACCCCTCCACTTT; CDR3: CASSLGPGQGYSPLHF
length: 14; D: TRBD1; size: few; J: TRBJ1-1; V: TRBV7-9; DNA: TGTGCCAGCAAATGGACAGGGGAAGACACTGAAGCTTTCTTT; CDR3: CASKWTGEDTEAFF
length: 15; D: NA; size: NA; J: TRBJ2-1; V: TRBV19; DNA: TGTGCCAGTAGTATTGGGGACTTCCTATACAATGAGCAGTTCTTC; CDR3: CASSIGDFLYNEQFF
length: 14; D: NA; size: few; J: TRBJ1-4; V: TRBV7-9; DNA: TGTGCCAGCAGCCCCCGTAGGACAGATGAAAAACTGTTTTTT; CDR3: CASSPRRTDEKLFF
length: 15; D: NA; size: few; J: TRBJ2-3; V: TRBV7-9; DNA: TGTGCCAGCAGCTTGGGCCCCACGAGGACAGATACGCAGTATTTT; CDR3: CASSLGPTRTDTQYF
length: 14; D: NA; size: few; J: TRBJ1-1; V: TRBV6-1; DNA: TGTGCCAGCAGACCTCGGGGTCCAAACACTGAAGCTTTCTTT; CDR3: CASRPRGPNTEAFF
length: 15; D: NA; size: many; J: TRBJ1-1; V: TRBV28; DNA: TGTGCCAGCAGTTCCCCGACGGCCGGACAGTATGAAGCTTTCTTT; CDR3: CASSSPTAGQYEAFF
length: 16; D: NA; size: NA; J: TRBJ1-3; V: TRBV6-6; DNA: TGTGCCAGCAGTTTCACGTCGCAGGAGTCTGGAAACACCATATATTTT; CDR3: CASSFTSQESGNTIYF